This T cell receptor (beta chain) is from a study of tumor-infiltrating lymphocytes in primary liver carcinoma. About the study: Productive TCRbeta read counts per sample ran from roughly 3.7 to 6.8 million and were similar across tissue types.

A remark on this clonotype: The CDR3 does not close with the conserved phenylalanine or tryptophan, likely indicating a read error.

Both blood RNA, taken from unsorted whole blood, and germline DNA were extracted. Synthesis of TCR beta cDNA was carried out from around 500 ng total RNA with a constant-region primer. ARM-PCR, slightly modified, supplied the TCR beta libraries through three nested multiplex PCR rounds. TCRdb re-analysed the multiplex PCR reads in MiXCR, keeping a single row per CDR3 protein. Counted here are hundreds of thousands of distinct CDR3 sequences, 65% occurring once; the ten biggest clones make up approximately 9%. The source is a middle-aged man with primary liver carcinoma and hepatitis B virus infection. The sequencing input was peripheral blood.

The CDR3 is CASSTDSDTRELFL. Here the CDR3 DNA reads TGTGCCAGCAGCACAGACTCGGACACCCGGGAGCTGTTTCTT. The chain links TRBV11-2 to TRBJ2-2; D is perhaps TRBD1 (5 bases). The V gene's germline CDR1 is SGHAT and CDR2 FQNNGV. The CDR3 has 14 residues.